The 6 T cell receptor beta chains presented below share a single source sample, sequenced in a study of OX40 agonist ivuxolimab in advanced cancers. Sequencing was performed with immunoSEQ multiplex PCR; in TCRdb, only in-frame clones are kept and a portion is missing. The data contain 60,000 to 85,000 clones, about nine tenths of them singletons. The material was CD4+ or CD8+ T cells sorted from blood, obtained in a trial of the OX40 agonist ivuxolimab. Receptors originate from an adult with an advanced solid tumor such as melanoma, head and neck, liver or kidney cancer.

The gene calls are TRBV6-1 and TRBJ1-3; TRBD1 matches 7 bases. CDR3 length: 15 residues. V lost 8 bases to trimming and J lost 0 bases; unmatched junction nucleotides: 7. CDR1 MNHNS and CDR2 SASEGT come from the germline V gene. DNA for the CDR3: TGTGCCAGCGGTGGACAGGCCTACTCTGGAAACACCATATATTTT. The encoded protein is CASGGQAYSGNTIYF.

V and J are TRBV7-3 and TRBJ2-3; no reliable D call. There are 15 residues in the CDR3. Germline V gives CDR1 SGHTA, CDR2 FQGTGA. V gave up 5 bases and J gave up 3 bases, with 15 bases separating them. Written as DNA, the CDR3 is TGTGCCAGCAGCCTCCGCGGTGCGCGAACAGATACGCAGTATTTT. Translating it yields CASSLRGARTDTQYF.

The V call is TRBV10-2, the J call TRBJ2-7; 13 bases are shared with TRBD2. The CDR3 is 16 amino acids. Germline V gives CDR1 WSHSY, CDR2 SAAADI. The ends lost 6 bases at V and 4 bases at J; junction bases unmatched: 9. CDR3 DNA sequence: TGCGCCAGCAGGGAAACTAGCGGGAGGGCCCCGTACGAGCAGTACTTC. Translation gives CASRETSGRAPYEQYF.

The chain carries TRBV7-2 and TRBJ1-1; D is ambiguous. Between the trimmed V and J ends, which lost 2 bases and 1 base, there was a span of 5 bases. Germline lookup yields CDR1 SGHTA and CDR2 FQGNSA. The CDR3 runs to 13 residues. The CDR3 loop reads CASSLSENTEAFF. CDR3 bases: TGTGCCAGCAGCTTAAGTGAGAACACTGAAGCTTTCTTT.

The chain joins TRBV19 to TRBJ2-6, with TRBD1 matching over 11 bases. Germline values: CDR1 LNHDA, CDR2 SQIVND (reference sequence). The CDR3 spans 20 residues. The V segment lost 5 bases and the J segment 2 bases; nucleotides outside the gene matches: 14. Here the CDR3 reads CASSGWTGGVKAPGANVLTF. The DNA of the CDR3 is TGTGCCAGTAGTGGGTGGACAGGGGGCGTAAAGGCCCCTGGGGCCAACGTCCTGACTTTC.

This clone appeared a single time. The chain carries TRBV6-5 and TRBJ2-3, with TRBD1 identical over 10 bases. Trimming removed 4 bases from V and 7 bases from J; junction bases left unmatched: 5. CDR1 is MNHEY, CDR2 SVGAGI, per germline. This CDR3 is 14 amino acids long. CDR3 amino acids: CASSFGTGENTQYF. The CDR3 coding sequence is TGTGCCAGCAGTTTTGGGACAGGGGAGAATACGCAGTATTTT.